Each of the 15 T cell receptor beta chains below was sequenced from the same sample in a study of response to subunit inactivated influenza vaccine. TCRdb reanalysed the RT-PCR reads using MiXCR and keeps one entry per CDR3 protein. The sample shows 430,000 or so distinct CDR3 sequences, about 10% of them seen only once. The sample in question was PBMCs from blood, obtained more than 35 days after vaccination. The receptors derive from a man aged 50-59 years who received an inactivated influenza vaccine.

V is TRBV10-2 and J is TRBJ2-3; TRBD2 matches 7 bases. Germline CDR1 WSHSY, CDR2 SAAADI. Trimming cost V 5 bases and J 3 bases; bases outside gene matches: 11. The length of the CDR3 is 16 residues. CDR3 in DNA: TGCGCCAGCAGTTCCTGGTTTGGGGGAGGGACAGATACGCAGTATTTT. Amino acid sequence: CASSSWFGGGTDTQYF.

This clonotype was picked up many times. This rearrangement joins TRBV12-3 or TRBV12-4 to TRBJ2-7; a weak D match, TRBD1 (6 bases). Trimming cost V 6 bases and J 3 bases, with 12 bases left between them. The CDR3 is made up of 13 amino acids. The CDR3 is CASSKTGSYEQYF. The CDR3 region has the DNA TGTGCCAGCAGCAAAACAGGGAGCTACGAGCAGTACTTC.

On this clonotype itself: This may be a read error: a much more frequent sequence differs by one nucleotide. V gene TRBV7-9 combines with J gene TRBJ2-7; 10 bases are shared with TRBD1. There are 16 residues in the CDR3. V gave up 5 bases and J gave up 3 bases; unmatched junction bases: 10. The germline gives CDR1 SEHNR, CDR2 FQNEAQ (reference sequence). The CDR3 DNA follows: TGTGCCAGCAGCAGGACAGGGGGTTGTGTTGACTACGAGCAGTACTTC. This encodes CASSRTGGCVDYEQYF.

The chain has TRBV15 and TRBJ2-5; D perhaps matches TRBD1 (5 bases). Germline CDR1 LNHNV, CDR2 YYDKDF (reference sequence). Trimming removed 0 bases from V and 5 bases from J, with 10 bases in between. The CDR3 has 14 residues. The CDR3 sequence is CATSRDRESETQYF. In DNA, the CDR3 is TGTGCCACCAGCAGAGACAGGGAAAGTGAGACCCAGTACTTC.

V and J are TRBV12-3 or TRBV12-4 and TRBJ1-2; D remains ambiguous. The V gene lost 6 bases and the J gene lost 3 bases, with 14 bases spanning the gap. The CDR3 is made up of 14 amino acids. CDR3 DNA sequence: TGTGCCAGCAGACCACCCGGACGGGACTATGGCTACACCTTC. Protein product: CASRPPGRDYGYTF.

The chain has TRBV12-3 or TRBV12-4 and TRBJ1-3; D uncertain. The CDR3 spans 17 residues. Trimming took off 3 bases at V and 10 bases at J, with 25 bases between the two ends. CDR3 loop: CASSLTKGRDSTRTIYF. CDR3 DNA sequence: TGTGCCAGCAGTTTGACGAAGGGCAGAGACTCCACCCGGACCATATATTTT.

CDR3 protein: CASSERGDGELFF. In nucleotides, the CDR3 is TGTGCCAGCAGTGAGAGGGGGGACGGGGAGCTGTTTTTT. This chain links TRBV25-1 with TRBJ2-2; D may match TRBD1 or TRBD2 (6 bases each). The CDR3 extends over 13 amino acids. Germline lookup yields CDR1 MGHDK and CDR2 SYGVNS. Trimming shortened V by 3 bases and J by 7 bases, and 9 bases separated the two germline ends. Variable domain in full (rest from reference TRBV25-1 and TRBJ2-2): EADIYQTPRYLVIGTGKKITLECSQTMGHDKMYWYQQDPGMELHLIHYSYGVNSTEKGDLSSESTVSRIRTEHFPLTLESARPSHTSQYLCASSERGDGELFFGEGSRLTVL.

This clonotype was counted only a few times. The chain is built from TRBV4-2 and TRBJ2-3; no reliable D call. Germline CDR1 is LGHNA and CDR2 is YNFKEQ. The CDR3 covers 16 residues. With 0 bases removed from V and 0 bases from J, the gap between germline ends came to 10 bases. CDR3 nucleotides: TGTGCCAGCAGCCAAGATTTGGCGCTAAGCACAGATACGCAGTATTTT. Its translation: CASSQDLALSTDTQYF.

This clonotype was seen many times. The junction departs from germline at one end; a sequencing error may be responsible. The V and J genes are TRBV9 and TRBJ2-1; D is perhaps TRBD2 (6 bases). The CDR3 consists of 15 residues. Per the germline V gene, CDR1 is SGDLS and CDR2 is YYNGEE. CDR3 protein: CASSVGGRPYNEQFF. Written as DNA, the CDR3 is TGTGCCAGTAGCGTTGGGGGGAGGCCCTACAATGAGCAGTTCTTC.

This clonotype was detected a few times. The genes are TRBV7-3 and TRBJ1-2, with 8 bases matching TRBD1. The CDR3 is 15 amino acids. The ends lost 1 base at V and 4 bases at J; junction bases unmatched: 5. Germline V lookup: CDR1 SGHTA, CDR2 FQGTGA. The CDR3: CASSLNGQGGYGYTF. The CDR3 coding sequence is TGTGCCAGCAGCTTAAACGGACAGGGAGGCTATGGCTACACCTTC.

The sample holds a few counts of this clonotype. This sequence joins TRBV29-1 and TRBJ2-1, with D maybe TRBD1 (6 bases). Germline loops: CDR1 SQVTM, CDR2 ANQGSEA. The germline V and J ends were trimmed by 0 bases and 7 bases, with 16 bases remaining between them. The CDR3 spans 15 residues. CDR3 region: CSVEDRRGQRNEQFF. The CDR3 region has the DNA TGCAGCGTTGAAGATCGTAGAGGACAGAGGAATGAGCAGTTCTTC.

This clonotype was seen a handful of times. The chain employs TRBV7-2 and TRBJ2-7; D remains ambiguous. Germline V gene sequence: CDR1 SGHTA, CDR2 FQGNSA. V was trimmed by 5 bases and J by 6 bases, leaving 26 bases between them. The CDR3 totals 17 residues. The CDR3 nucleotides read TGTGCCAGCAGCACCCGGACGGACGCCCGATTTCCCCGCGAGCAGTACTTC. This encodes CASSTRTDARFPREQYF.

This clonotype came up a few times. The chain couples TRBV6-1 to TRBJ1-5; tentative D call: TRBD1 (6 bases). This CDR3 has 15 amino acids. Trimming left V 7 bases short and J 0 bases short, with 13 bases between. Germline V gene lookup returns CDR1 MNHNS and CDR2 SASEGT. The CDR3 DNA reads TGTGCCAGCAAAATGACAGGAGATAGCAATCAGCCCCAGCATTTT. Translated: CASKMTGDSNQPQHF.

This clonotype was counted between two and nine times. V gene TRBV6-1 combines with J gene TRBJ2-1; D possibly corresponds to TRBD2 (6 bases). Germline V gives CDR1 MNHNS, CDR2 SASEGT. V was trimmed by 6 bases and J by 8 bases, leaving 17 bases between them. The CDR3 contains 14 residues. The CDR3 DNA sequence: TGTGCCAGCAGCACCCCGACTAGATGGGATGAGCAGTTCTTC. This translates into CASSTPTRWDEQFF.

This clonotype came up a few times. This rearrangement joins TRBV6-1 to TRBJ2-5; 8 bases agree with TRBD1. This CDR3 spans 14 amino acids. Germline V gene sequence: CDR1 MNHNS, CDR2 SASEGT. V dropped 11 bases and J dropped 4; count of bases not matched to a gene: 12. The CDR3 nucleotides read TGTGCCTCCCAGGACCAGGGGGCGGGAGAGACCCAGTACTTC. Translated, it gives CASQDQGAGETQYF.